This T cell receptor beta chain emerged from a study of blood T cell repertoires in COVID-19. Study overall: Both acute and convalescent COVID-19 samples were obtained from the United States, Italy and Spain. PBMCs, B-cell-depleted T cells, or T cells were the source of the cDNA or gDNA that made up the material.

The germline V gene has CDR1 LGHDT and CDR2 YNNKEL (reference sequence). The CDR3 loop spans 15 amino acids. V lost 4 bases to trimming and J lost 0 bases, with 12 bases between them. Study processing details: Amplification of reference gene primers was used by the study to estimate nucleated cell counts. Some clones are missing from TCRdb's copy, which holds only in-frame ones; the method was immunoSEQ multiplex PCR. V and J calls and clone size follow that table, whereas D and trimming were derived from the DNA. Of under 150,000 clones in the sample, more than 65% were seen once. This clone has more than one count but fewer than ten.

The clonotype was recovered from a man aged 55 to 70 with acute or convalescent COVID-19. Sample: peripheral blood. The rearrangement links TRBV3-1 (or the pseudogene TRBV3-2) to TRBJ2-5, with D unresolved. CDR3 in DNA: TGTGCCAGCAGCCGCGGCGCGGCTCACCAAGAGACCCAGTACTTC. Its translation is CASSRGAAHQETQYF.